This TCR beta chain was captured in a study of blood T cell repertoires in COVID-19. TCRdb keeps only in-frame clones here, not all; method: immunoSEQ multiplex PCR. The table has 300,000 to 350,000 clones, over 70% seen once. Living in 20 to 30 US areas, the participants were between roughly 18 and 89 years of age. This sequence originates from a young man who had recovered from COVID-19. Source material: PBMCs or T cells enriched from blood (not recorded which).

CDR3 sequence: CASSLVGGVVGRNEKLFF. The CDR3 DNA is TGTGCCAGCAGCTTAGTGGGAGGGGTCGTCGGACGTAATGAAAAACTGTTTTTT. This chain connects TRBV7-9 to TRBJ1-4; possible D gene TRBD1, 5 bases. The ends were cut back, 1 base at V and 4 bases at J, with 19 bases in the middle. CDR1 and CDR2 (germline): SEHNR, FQNEAQ (reference sequence). The CDR3 is 18 residues long.